This T cell receptor beta chain was captured in a study of response to subunit inactivated influenza vaccine. From the RT-PCR reads, TCRdb called clonotypes with MiXCR, one entry per CDR3 protein. The table shows about 830,000 distinct CDR3 sequences, with around 18% occurring only once. Study-wide results and caveats: It was suggested by the authors that few new T cells are recruited by each seasonal influenza vaccination.

With regard to this clonotype: What it binds is unknown.

The CDR3 loop spans 16 amino acids. J lost 5 bases, V lost 2 bases, and 8 bases had no gene match. The sequences come from PBMCs from blood, collected roughly 5 days after vaccination. This receptor was taken from a man aged 50 to 60 who received an inactivated influenza vaccine. The chain couples TRBV12-3 or TRBV12-4 to TRBJ2-1, with 8 bases identical to TRBD2. The CDR3 sequence: CASSLYPGGTHNEQFF. CDR3 in DNA: TGTGCCAGCAGTTTATACCCGGGGGGGACCCACAATGAGCAGTTCTTC.